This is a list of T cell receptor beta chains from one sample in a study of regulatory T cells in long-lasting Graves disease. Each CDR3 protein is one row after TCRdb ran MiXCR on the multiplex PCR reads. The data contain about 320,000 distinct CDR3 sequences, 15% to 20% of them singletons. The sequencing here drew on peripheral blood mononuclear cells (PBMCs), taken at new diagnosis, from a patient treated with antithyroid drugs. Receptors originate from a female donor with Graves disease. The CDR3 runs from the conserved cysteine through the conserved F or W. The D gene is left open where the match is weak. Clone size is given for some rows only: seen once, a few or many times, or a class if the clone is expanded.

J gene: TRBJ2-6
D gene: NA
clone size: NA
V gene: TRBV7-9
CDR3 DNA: TGTGCCAGCAGCTTAGAACTTCTCGGGGCCAACGTCCTGACTTTC
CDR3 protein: CASSLELLGANVLTF

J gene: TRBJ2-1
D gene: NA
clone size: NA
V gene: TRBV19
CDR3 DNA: TGTGCCAGTAGTATAGCCCAGGGAGTGCCCAATGAGCAGTTCTTC
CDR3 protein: CASSIAQGVPNEQFF

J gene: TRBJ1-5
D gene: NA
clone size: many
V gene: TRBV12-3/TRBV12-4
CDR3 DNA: TGTGCCAGCAGTTTAGCGAGGGGGAATGAGGGCAATCAGCCCCAGCATTTT
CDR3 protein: CASSLARGNEGNQPQHF

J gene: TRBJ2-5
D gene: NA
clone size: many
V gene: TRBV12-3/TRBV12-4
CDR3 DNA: TGTGCCAGCAGTTTAGAACAGGCCCCTGGGGAGACCCAGTACTTC
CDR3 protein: CASSLEQAPGETQYF

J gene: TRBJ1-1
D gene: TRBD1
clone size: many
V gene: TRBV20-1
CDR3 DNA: TGCAGTGCTAGAGATCTAAGACAGGGTATGAGTTCGTCTGAAGCTTTCTTT
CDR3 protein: CSARDLRQGMSSSEAFF

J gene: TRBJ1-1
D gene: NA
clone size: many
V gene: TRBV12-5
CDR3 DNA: TGTGCTAGTGGTCCAGAAACTGAAGCTTTCTTT
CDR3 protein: CASGPETEAFF

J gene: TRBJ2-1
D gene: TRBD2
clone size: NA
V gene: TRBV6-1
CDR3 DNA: TGTGCCAGCACTGGACTAGCGTCTTACAATGAGCAGTTCTTC
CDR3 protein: CASTGLASYNEQFF

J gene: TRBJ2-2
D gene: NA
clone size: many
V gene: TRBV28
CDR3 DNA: TGTGCCGCCCGGGAGCAGGGCACCGGGGAGCTGTTTTTT
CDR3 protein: CAAREQGTGELFF

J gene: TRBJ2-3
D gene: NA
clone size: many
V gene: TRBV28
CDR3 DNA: TGTGCCACCCTCAATGGTCGCGGGACCTCTATTAGGGCAGATACGCAGTATTTT
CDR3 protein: CATLNGRGTSIRADTQYF

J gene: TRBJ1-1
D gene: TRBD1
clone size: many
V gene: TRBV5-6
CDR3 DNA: TGTGCCAGCAGCTTGGGGACAGGGGTCTCTGAAGCTTTCTTT
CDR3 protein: CASSLGTGVSEAFF

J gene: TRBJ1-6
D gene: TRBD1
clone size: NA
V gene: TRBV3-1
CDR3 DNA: TGTGCCAGCGGGACAGGGCTCGATAATTCACCCCTCCACTTT
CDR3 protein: CASGTGLDNSPLHF

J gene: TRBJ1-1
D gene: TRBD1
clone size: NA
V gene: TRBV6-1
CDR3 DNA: TGTGCCAGCAGTCCAACAGACAGGGCGAACACTGAAGCTTTCTTT
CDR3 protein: CASSPTDRANTEAFF

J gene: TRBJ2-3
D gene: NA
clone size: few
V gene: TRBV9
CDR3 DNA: TGTGCCAGCAGCGGGAGTTTTAGCACAGATACGCAGTATTTT
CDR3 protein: CASSGSFSTDTQYF

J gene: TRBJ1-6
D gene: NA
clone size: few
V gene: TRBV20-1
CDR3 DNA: TGCAGTGCTAGCTCGGCAGGGACTAATTCACCCCTCCACTTT
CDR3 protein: CSASSAGTNSPLHF

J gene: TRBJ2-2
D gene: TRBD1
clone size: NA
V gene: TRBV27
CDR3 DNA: TGTGCCAGCAGTTTATTTGCCAGGGGGCAGGTAGGGGAGCTGTTTTTT
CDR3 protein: CASSLFARGQVGELFF

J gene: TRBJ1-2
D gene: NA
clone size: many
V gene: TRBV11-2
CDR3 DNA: TGTGCCAGCAGCGAAATAGCCAGGGGTGGAGGCTACACCTTC
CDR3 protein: CASSEIARGGGYTF

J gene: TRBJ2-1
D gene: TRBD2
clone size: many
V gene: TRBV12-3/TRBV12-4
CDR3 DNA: TGTGCCAGCAGTTTACTAGCGGGAGAGAGCTCCTACAATGAGCAGTTCTTC
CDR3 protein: CASSLLAGESSYNEQFF

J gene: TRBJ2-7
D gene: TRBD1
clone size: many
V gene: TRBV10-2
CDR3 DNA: TGCGCCAGCAGCAACATCAGGGGGCCACCCTACGAGCAGTACTTC
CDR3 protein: CASSNIRGPPYEQYF

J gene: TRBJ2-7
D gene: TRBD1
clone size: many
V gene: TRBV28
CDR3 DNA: TGTGCCAGCAGTCCCTTGACAGGGCGAGCCTACGAGCAGTACTTC
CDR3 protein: CASSPLTGRAYEQYF

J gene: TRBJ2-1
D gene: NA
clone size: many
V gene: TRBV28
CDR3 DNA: TGTGCCAGCAGTTGGGGCAATGAGCAGTTCTTC
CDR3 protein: CASSWGNEQFF

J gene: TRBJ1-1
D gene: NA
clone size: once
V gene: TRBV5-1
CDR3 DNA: TGCGCCAGCAGCTTGGTTGAGGGGAGCGGGAACACTGAAGCTTTCTTT
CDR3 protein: CASSLVEGSGNTEAFF

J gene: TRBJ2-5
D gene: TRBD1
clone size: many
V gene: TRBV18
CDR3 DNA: TGTGCCAGCTCACGGACAGGGGCGAGGAAGGAGACCCAGTACTTC
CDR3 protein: CASSRTGARKETQYF

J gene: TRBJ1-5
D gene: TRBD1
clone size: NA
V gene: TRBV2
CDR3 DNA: TGTGCCAGCAGAGACAGGGGGCGAGATGATCAGCCCCAGCATTTT
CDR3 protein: CASRDRGRDDQPQHF

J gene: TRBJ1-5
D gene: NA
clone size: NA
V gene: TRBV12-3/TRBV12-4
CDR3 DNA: TGTGCCAGCAGTCGATTGGATCAGCCCCAGCATTTT
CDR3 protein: CASSRLDQPQHF

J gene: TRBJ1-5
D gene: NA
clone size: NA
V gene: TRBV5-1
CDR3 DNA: TGTGCCAGCAGCGGACGGCATCAGCCCCAGCATTTT
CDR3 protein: CASSGRHQPQHF

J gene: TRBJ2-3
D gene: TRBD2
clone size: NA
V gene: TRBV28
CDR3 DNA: TGTGCCAGCAGTTCTCCTAGCGGGGCCACAGATACGCAGTATTTT
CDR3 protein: CASSSPSGATDTQYF

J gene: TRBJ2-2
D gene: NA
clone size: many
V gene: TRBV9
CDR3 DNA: TGTGCCAGCAGCGTAGCTTCGGGCCCCACCGGGGAGCTGTTTTTT
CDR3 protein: CASSVASGPTGELFF

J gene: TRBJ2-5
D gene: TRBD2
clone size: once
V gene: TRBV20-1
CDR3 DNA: TGCAGTGCTAGACCTCTAGCGGGAGGGCCAGCGGAGACCCAGTACTTC
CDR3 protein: CSARPLAGGPAETQYF

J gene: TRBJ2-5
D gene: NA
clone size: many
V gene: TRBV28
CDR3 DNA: TGTGCCAGCAGTCGCCAGGACTGGCAAGAGACCCAGTACTTC
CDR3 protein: CASSRQDWQETQYF

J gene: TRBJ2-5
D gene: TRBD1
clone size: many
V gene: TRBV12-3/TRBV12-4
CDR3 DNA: TGTGCCAGCAGTTTTCCGGGACAGGGCCCAGAGACCCAGTACTTC
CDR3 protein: CASSFPGQGPETQYF

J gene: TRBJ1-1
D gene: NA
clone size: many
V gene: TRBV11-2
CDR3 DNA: TGTGCCAGCAGCTTAGATCTGCGGGGTTCGAACACTGAAGCTTTCTTT
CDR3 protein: CASSLDLRGSNTEAFF

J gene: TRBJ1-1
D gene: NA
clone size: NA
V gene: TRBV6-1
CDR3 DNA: TGTGCCAGCAAAACCTCCCCCTGGCGGACTGAAGCTTTCTTT
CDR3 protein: CASKTSPWRTEAFF

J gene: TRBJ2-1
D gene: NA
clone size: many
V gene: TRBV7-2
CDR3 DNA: TGTGCCAGCAGCTCCTCCTGGGCGGAGCAGTTCTTC
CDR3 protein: CASSSSWAEQFF

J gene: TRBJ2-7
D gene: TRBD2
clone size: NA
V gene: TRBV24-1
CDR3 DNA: TGTGCCACCAATACGATGAGGGAGGGCCTCGGAGTGCAGTACTTC
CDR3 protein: CATNTMREGLGVQYF

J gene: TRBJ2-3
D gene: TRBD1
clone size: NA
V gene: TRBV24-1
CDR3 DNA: TGTGCCACCAGCCACAGGGGAAGAGGCACAGATACGCAGTATTTT
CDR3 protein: CATSHRGRGTDTQYF

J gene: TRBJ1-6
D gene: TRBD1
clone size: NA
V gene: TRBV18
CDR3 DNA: TGTGCCAGCTCACCAGTGGATTCCGGGACAGGGGTATCACCCCTCCACTTT
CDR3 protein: CASSPVDSGTGVSPLHF

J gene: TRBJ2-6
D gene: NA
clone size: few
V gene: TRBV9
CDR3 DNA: TGTGCCAGCAGCGTAGACGGGGCTGGGGCCAACGTCCTGACTTTC
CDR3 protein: CASSVDGAGANVLTF

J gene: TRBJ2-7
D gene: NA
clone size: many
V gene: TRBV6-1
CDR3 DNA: TGTGCCAGCAGTACAGGGAGCTCCTACGAGCAGTACTTC
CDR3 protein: CASSTGSSYEQYF

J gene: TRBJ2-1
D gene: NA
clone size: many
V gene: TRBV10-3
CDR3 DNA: TGTGCCATCAGTGAAGTAGCGGGTGGGGACAGTGAGCAGTTCTTC
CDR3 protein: CAISEVAGGDSEQFF

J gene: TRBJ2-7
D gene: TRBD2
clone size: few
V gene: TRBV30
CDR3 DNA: TGTGCCTGGATGGAGGGCTGGGGCGGGAGGAACTACGAGCAGTACTTC
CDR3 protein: CAWMEGWGGRNYEQYF

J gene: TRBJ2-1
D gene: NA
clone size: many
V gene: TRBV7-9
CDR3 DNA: TGTGCCAGCAGCCCCCCGTTCGGGGACCTTTTCTACAATGAGCAGTTCTTC
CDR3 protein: CASSPPFGDLFYNEQFF